This TCR beta chain comes out of a study of beta chain features in type 1 diabetes. Overall study findings and caveats: Overrepresentation of cells with high TCR expression could result from cDNA sequencing. Moderately but significantly shorter TCRB CDR3s were found in Type 1 diabetes patients in all four CD4+ subsets.

With regard to this clone: Its antigen is unknown.

The sequenced template was cDNA made from the entire isolated RNA. The protocol was immunoSEQ multiplex PCR, while the TCRdb copy is restricted to in-frame clones and leaves out a portion. Altogether about 290,000 clones are present, roughly 8% being singletons, with the ten largest covering about 0.93%. V gave up 7 bases and J gave up 4 bases, with 19 bases separating them. Germline V gives CDR1 MNHEY, CDR2 SVGAGI. The CDR3 extends over 15 amino acids. CD45RO/CCR7/CD25/CD127/CD95/CD27 staining was used to isolate CD4+ naive, central memory, regulatory and stem cell-like memory cells by sorting. The TCR sequence derives from a woman aged 18 to 35 in good health. The sequenced material came from central memory CD4+ T cells from blood. V is TRBV6-5 and J is TRBJ1-1; D ambiguous. The CDR3, as DNA: TGTGCCAGCACCAAGATCCGAGGGTCGGGCACTGAAGCTTTCTTT. Amino acid sequence: CASTKIRGSGTEAFF.